Included here is one T cell receptor beta chain sequence, with context. Its cognate antigen has yet to be identified. Base qualities are not provided; no much larger clone lies one nucleotide away. V drops 2 bases and J drops 6 bases, leaving 10 bases in between. There are 13 amino acids in the CDR3, from cysteine to phenylalanine inclusive. Just the 39-base CDR3 DNA is kept, in frame starting at base 1. CDR1 and CDR2, looked up from the germline V gene, are SGHAT and FQNNGV. This sample stems from a study of blood T cell repertoires in COVID-19 (dated by TCRdb to between 2020 and 2021). In the study overall: Collaborator samples came from the United States, Italy and Spain and covered acute and convalescent phases of COVID-19. The material from the prospective study consisted of cDNA or gDNA derived from T cells, B-cell-depleted T cells, or PBMCs. The repertoires were released in a freely available public database meant as a resource for research on the immune response to SARS-CoV-2. HLA class I and class II types, where available, came from metadata supplied by the sample provider rather than from assay-based typing. The dataset comprised deeply sampled blood TCRbeta repertoires from subjects exposed to, actively infected with, or recovered from COVID-19. Samples came from the ongoing ImmuneRACE study (first 160 participants) plus 1,254 subjects from 6 global collaborators. A de-identified subject ID, COVID-19 status, age in years and sex were almost always included in the sample metadata.

The investigation overall reported the following: The quantity of clinical and demographic metadata differed by source and by participant and was supplied without curation.

Participants in the prospective study were enrolled through a virtual design, were aged about 18 to 90 years, and lived in approximately 24 United States geographic areas. To assign participants to cohorts, the prospective study relied on clinical history that participants themselves reported in a screening survey and a study questionnaire. In the prospective study, whole blood, serum and a nasopharyngeal or oropharyngeal swab were collected from each participant by mobile phlebotomists. Participants in the prospective study had the option to provide additional blood draws and questionnaires over a roughly 2-month period. Before DNA extraction, prospective study blood samples were shipped either frozen or at room temperature. TCRbeta CDR3 regions were amplified from genomic DNA using the immunoSEQ Assay, a bias-controlled multiplex PCR. The paper's processing steps were these. The number of nucleated cells in each sample was estimated by amplification of reference gene primers within the assay. Sequence reads were collapsed and filtered to measure the absolute abundance of every unique TCRbeta CDR3 rearrangement. For each sample, productive Simpson clonality was calculated as the square root of Simpson's diversity index across productive rearrangements. The source is immuneACCESS, and TCRdb retained only in-frame sequences with V and J called. Part of the clones is not carried over; for the studies checked, unresolved V genes explain less than half of this, and the remainder is unexplained. That table is the source of V, J and clone size, and D and trimming were worked out from the DNA. Here the sample has 200,000 to 250,000 clones; more than 80% occur a single time. The top ten hold about 4% of the sample.

This TCR came from a woman aged 40 to 50 with acute COVID-19. The sample consisted of PBMCs or T cells enriched from blood (not recorded which). The rearrangement combines TRBV11-2 with TRBJ1-2; there is no confident call for the D gene. The DNA sequence is given as TGTGCCAGCAGCTTATCTGGAGGAAATGGCTACACCTTC. The encoded protein is CASSLSGGNGYTF.